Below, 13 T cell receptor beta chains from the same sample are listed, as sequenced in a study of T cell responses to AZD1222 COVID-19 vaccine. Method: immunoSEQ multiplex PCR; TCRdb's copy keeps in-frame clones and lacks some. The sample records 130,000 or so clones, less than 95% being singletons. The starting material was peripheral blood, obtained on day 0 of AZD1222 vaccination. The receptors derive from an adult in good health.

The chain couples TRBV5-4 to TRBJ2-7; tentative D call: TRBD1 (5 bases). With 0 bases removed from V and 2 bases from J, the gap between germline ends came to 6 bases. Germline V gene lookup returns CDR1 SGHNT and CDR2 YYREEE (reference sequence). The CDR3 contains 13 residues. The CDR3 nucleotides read TGTGCCAGCAGCTTGGCGACAGCCTACGAGCAGTACTTC. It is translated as CASSLATAYEQYF. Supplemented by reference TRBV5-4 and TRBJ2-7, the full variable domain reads ETGVTQSPTHLIKTRGQQVTLRCSSQSGHNTVSWYQQALGQGPQFIFQYYREEENGRGNFPPRFSGLQFPNYSSELNVNALELDDSALYLCASSLATAYEQYFGPGTRLTVT.

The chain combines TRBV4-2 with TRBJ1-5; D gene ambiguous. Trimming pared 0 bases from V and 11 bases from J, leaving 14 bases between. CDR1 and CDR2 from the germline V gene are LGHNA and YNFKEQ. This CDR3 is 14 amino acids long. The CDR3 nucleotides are TGTGCCAGCAGCCAAGATTTGGAGTTCCGGTCCCAGCATTTT. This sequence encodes CASSQDLEFRSQHF.

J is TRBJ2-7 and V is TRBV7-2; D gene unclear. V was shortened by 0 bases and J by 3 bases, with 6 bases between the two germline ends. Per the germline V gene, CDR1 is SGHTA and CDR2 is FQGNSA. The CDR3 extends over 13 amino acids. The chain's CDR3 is CASSLAGFYEQYF. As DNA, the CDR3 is TGTGCCAGCAGCTTAGCGGGGTTCTACGAGCAGTACTTC.

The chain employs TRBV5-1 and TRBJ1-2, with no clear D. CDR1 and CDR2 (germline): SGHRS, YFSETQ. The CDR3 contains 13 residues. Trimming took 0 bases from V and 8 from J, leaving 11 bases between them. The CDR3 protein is CASSLEGIKGYTF. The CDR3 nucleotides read TGCGCCAGCAGCTTGGAGGGAATTAAGGGCTACACCTTC.

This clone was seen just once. The CDR3 reads CATGPGTSGSNEQFF. CDR3 coding DNA: TGTGCCACTGGACCCGGGACTAGCGGGAGCAATGAGCAGTTCTTC. The chain combines TRBV27 with TRBJ2-1; 14 nucleotides align to TRBD2. This CDR3 is built from 15 residues. After removal of 10 bases from V and 6 bases from J, the junction contained 8 bases not matched to a gene. The germline V gene has CDR1 MNHEY and CDR2 SMNVEV (reference sequence).

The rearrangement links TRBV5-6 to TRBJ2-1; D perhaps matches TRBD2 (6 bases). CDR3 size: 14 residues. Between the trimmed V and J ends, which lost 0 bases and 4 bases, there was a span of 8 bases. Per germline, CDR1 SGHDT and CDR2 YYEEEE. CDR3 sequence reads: CASSLAGSYNEQFF. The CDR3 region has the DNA TGTGCCAGCAGCTTGGCCGGGAGTTACAATGAGCAGTTCTTC. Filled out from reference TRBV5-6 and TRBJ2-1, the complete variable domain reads DAGVTQSPTHLIKTRGQQVTLRCSPKSGHDTVSWYQQALGQGPQFIFQYYEEEERQRGNFPDRFSGHQFPNYSSELNVNALLLGDSALYLCASSLAGSYNEQFFGPGTRLTVL.

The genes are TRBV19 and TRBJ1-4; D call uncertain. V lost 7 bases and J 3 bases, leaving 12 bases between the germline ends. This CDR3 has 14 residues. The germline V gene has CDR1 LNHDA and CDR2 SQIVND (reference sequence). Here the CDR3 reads CASTSWVPNEKLFF. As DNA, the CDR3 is TGTGCCAGTACCTCGTGGGTCCCTAATGAAAAACTGTTTTTT.

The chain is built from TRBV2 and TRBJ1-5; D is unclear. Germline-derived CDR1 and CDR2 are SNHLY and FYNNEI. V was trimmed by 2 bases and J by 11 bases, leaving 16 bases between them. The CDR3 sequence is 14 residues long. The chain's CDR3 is CASSERVLEVAQHF. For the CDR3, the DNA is TGTGCCAGCAGTGAAAGGGTTTTGGAAGTAGCCCAGCATTTT.

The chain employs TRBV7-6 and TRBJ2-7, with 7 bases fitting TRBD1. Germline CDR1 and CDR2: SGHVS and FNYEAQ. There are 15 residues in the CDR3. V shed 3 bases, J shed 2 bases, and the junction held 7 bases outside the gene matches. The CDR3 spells CASSFGQGETYEQYF. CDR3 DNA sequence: TGTGCCAGCAGCTTCGGTCAGGGGGAGACCTACGAGCAGTACTTC. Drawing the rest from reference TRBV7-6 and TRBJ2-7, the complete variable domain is GAGVSQSPRYKVTKRGQDVALRCDPISGHVSLYWYRQALGQGPEFLTYFNYEAQQDKSGLPNDRFSAERPEGSISTLTIQRTEQRDSAMYRCASSFGQGETYEQYFGPGTRLTVT.

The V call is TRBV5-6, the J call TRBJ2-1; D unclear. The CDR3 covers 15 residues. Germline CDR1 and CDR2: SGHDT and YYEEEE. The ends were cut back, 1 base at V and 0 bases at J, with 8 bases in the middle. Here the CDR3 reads CASSLSWGSYNEQFF. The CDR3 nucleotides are TGTGCCAGCAGCTTGAGTTGGGGCTCCTACAATGAGCAGTTCTTC.

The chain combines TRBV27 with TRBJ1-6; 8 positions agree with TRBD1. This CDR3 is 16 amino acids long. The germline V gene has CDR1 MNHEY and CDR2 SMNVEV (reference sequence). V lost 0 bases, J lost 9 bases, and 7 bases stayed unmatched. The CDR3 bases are TGTGCCAGCAGTTTATCGATACAGGGGGTCGTTTCACCCCTCCACTTT. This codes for CASSLSIQGVVSPLHF.

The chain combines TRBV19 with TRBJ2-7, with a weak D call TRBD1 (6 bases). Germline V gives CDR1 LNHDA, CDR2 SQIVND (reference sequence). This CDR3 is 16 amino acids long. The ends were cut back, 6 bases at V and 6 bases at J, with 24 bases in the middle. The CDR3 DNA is TGTGCCAGTAGCTGGGGAGAACGTTCAGGGGTCGGCGAGCAGTACTTC. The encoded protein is CASSWGERSGVGEQYF. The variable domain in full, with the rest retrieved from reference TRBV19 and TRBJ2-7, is DGGITQSPKYLFRKEGQNVTLSCEQNLNHDAMYWYRQDPGQGLRLIYYSQIVNDFQKGDIAEGYSVSREKKESFPLTVTSAQKNPTAFYLCASSWGERSGVGEQYFGPGTRLTVT.

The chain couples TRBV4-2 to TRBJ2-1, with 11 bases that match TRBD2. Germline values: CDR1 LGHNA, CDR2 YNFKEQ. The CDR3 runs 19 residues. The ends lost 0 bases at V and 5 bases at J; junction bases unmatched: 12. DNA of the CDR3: TGTGCCAGCAGCCAAGATGGGAGGTTAGCGGGGGGGTCTGACAATGAGCAGTTCTTC. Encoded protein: CASSQDGRLAGGSDNEQFF.